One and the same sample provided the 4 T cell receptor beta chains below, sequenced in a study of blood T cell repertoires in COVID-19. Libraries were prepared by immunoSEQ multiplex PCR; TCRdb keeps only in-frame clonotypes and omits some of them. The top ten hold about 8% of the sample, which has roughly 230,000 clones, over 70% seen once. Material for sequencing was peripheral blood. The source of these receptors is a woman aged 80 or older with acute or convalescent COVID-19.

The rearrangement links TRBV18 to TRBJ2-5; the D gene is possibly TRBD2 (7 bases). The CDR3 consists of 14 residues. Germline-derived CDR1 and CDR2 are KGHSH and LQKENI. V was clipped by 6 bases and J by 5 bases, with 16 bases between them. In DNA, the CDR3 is TGTGCCAGCTCTCTGTCGGGGGGCGACGAGACCCAGTACTTC. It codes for CASSLSGGDETQYF.

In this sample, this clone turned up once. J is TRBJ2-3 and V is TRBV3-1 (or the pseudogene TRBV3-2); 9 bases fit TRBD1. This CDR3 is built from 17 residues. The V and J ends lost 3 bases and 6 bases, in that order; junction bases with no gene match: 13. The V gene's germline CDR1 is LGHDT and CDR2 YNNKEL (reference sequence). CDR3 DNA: TGTGCCAGCAGCCATCCAATCCGGGACAGGGATCGGGATACGCAGTATTTT. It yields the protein CASSHPIRDRDRDTQYF.

CDR3 amino acids: CASSQDGTGGELGEKLFF. CDR3 coding DNA: TGTGCCAGCAGCCAAGATGGGACAGGGGGTGAGTTAGGTGAAAAACTGTTTTTT. The V gene is TRBV3-1 (or the pseudogene TRBV3-2), the J gene TRBJ1-4; 11 bases align to TRBD1. The junction had 10 bases not matched to a gene; V was cut back by 0 bases and J by 7 bases. Germline CDR1 reads LGHDT; CDR2 reads YNNKEL (reference sequence). This CDR3 is 18 amino acids long.

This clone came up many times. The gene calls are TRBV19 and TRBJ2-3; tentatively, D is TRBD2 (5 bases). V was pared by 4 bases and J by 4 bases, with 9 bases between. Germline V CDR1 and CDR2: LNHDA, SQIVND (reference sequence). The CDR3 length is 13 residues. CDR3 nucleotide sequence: TGTGCCAGTAGTAGGTCGAGGGCAGATACGCAGTATTTT. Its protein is CASSRSRADTQYF. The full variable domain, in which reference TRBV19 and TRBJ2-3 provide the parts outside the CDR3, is DGGITQSPKYLFRKEGQNVTLSCEQNLNHDAMYWYRQDPGQGLRLIYYSQIVNDFQKGDIAEGYSVSREKKESFPLTVTSAQKNPTAFYLCASSRSRADTQYFGPGTRLTVL.